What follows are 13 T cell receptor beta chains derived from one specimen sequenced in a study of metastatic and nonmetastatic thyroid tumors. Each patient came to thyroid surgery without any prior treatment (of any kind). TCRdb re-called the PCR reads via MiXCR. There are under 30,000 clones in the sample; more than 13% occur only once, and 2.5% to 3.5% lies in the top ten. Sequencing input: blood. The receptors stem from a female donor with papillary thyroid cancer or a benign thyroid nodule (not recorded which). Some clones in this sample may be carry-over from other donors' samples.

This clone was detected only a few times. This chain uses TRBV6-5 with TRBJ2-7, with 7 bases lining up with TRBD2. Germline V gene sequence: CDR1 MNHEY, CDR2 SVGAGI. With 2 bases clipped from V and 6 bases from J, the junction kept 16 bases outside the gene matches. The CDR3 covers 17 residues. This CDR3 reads CASSYLTYGGSGFEQYF. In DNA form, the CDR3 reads TGTGCCAGCAGTTACCTGACTTACGGCGGGAGCGGGTTCGAGCAGTACTTC.

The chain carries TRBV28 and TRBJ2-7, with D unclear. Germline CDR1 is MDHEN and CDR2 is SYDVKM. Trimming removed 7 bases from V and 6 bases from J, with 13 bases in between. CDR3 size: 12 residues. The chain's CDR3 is CASTLIMSEQYF. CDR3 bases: TGTGCCAGCACTCTGATTATGTCCGAGCAGTACTTC.

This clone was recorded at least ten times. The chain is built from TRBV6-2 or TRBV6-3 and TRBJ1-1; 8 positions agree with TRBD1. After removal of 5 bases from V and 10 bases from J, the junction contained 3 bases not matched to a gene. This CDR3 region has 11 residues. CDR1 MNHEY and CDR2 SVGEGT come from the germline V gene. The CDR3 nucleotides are TGTGCCAGCAGTACACAGGGGGGAGCTTTCTTT. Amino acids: CASSTQGGAFF.

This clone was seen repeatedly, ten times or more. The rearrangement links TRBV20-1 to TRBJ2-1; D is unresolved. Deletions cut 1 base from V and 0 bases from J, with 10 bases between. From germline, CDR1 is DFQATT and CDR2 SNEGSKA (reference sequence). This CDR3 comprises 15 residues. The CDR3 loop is CSARVSRSSYNEQFF. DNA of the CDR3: TGCAGTGCTAGAGTCTCCAGGAGCTCCTACAATGAGCAGTTCTTC.

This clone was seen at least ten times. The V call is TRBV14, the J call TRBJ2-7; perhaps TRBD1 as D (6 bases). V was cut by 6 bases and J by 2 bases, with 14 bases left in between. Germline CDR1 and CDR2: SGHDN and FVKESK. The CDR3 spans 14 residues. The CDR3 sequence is CASRRAEGAYEQYF. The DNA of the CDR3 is TGTGCCAGCAGACGGGCAGAGGGGGCCTACGAGCAGTACTTC.

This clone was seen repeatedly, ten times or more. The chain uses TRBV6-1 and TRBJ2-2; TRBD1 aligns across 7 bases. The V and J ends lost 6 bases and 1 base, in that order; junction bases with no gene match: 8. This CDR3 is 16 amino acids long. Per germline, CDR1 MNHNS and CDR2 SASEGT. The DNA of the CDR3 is TGTGCCAGCAGGATCACAGGGGTCTTGAACACCGGGGAGCTGTTTTTT. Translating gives CASRITGVLNTGELFF.

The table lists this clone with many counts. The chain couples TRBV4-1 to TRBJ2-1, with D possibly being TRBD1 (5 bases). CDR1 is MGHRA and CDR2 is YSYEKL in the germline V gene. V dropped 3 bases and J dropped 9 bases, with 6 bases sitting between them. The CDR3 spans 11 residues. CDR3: CASSHRGEQFF. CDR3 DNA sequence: TGCGCCAGCAGCCATAGGGGTGAGCAGTTCTTC.

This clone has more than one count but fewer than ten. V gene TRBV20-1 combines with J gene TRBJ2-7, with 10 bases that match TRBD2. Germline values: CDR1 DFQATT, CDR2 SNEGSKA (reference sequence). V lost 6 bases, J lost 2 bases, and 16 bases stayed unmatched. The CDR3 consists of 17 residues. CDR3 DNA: TGCAGTGCGGGAGGGGGGTTAGCGGGAGGCCCGACCTACGAGCAGTACTTC. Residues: CSAGGGLAGGPTYEQYF.

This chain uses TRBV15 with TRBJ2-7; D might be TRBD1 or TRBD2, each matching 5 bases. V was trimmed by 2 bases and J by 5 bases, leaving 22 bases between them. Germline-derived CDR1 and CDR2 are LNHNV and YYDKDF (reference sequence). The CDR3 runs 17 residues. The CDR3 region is CATSRSGYSGRVDEQYF. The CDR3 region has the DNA TGTGCCACCAGCAGATCTGGGTACAGCGGCAGGGTCGACGAGCAGTACTTC.

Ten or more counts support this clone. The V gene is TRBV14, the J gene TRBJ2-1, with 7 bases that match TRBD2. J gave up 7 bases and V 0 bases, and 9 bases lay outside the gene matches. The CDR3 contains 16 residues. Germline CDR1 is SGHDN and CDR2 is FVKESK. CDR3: CASSQDYGQGGNEQFF. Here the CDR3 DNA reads TGTGCCAGCAGCCAAGATTACGGCCAGGGAGGGAATGAGCAGTTCTTC.

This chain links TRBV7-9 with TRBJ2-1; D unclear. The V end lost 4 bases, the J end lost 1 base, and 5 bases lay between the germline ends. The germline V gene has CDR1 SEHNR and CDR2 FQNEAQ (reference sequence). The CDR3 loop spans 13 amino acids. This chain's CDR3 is CASSSGSYNEQFF. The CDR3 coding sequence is TGTGCCAGCAGCTCCGGTTCCTACAATGAGCAGTTCTTC.

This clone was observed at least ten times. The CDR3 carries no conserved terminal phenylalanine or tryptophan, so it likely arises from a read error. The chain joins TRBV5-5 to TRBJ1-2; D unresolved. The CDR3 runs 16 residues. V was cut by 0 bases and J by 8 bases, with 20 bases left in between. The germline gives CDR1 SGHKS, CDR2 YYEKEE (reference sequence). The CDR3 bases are TGTGCCAGCAGCTTGGCGCCGGGGTTCGGAGGTGGAGGCTACACCCTC. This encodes CASSLAPGFGGGGYTL.

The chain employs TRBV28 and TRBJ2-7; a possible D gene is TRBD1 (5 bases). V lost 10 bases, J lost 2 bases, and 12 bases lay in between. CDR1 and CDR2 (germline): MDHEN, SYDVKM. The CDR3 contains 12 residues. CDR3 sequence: CATYRYTYEQYF. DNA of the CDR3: TGTGCCACCTACAGGTACACCTACGAGCAGTACTTC.